This T cell receptor beta chain was profiled in a study of blood T cell repertoires in COVID-19. Study as a whole: From the United States, Italy and Spain came samples of acute and convalescent COVID-19. T cells, B-cell-depleted T cells, or PBMCs provided the cDNA or gDNA that served as material.

The assay was immunoSEQ multiplex PCR, and TCRdb's table has in-frame clones only and misses some. The sample carries about 160,000 clones, about three quarters recorded once. Specimen: peripheral blood. The TCR originated in a man aged 55 to 70 with acute or convalescent COVID-19.

CDR3 residues: CASSLQFDSNQPQHF. CDR3 nucleotide sequence: TGCGCCAGCAGTCTGCAGTTCGATAGCAATCAGCCCCAGCATTTT. The chain is built from TRBV4-1 and TRBJ1-5; no reliable D call. This CDR3 contains 15 residues. CDR1 and CDR2 (germline): MGHRA, YSYEKL. V was pared by 6 bases and J by 0 bases, with 12 bases between.